These 28 T cell receptor beta chains originate from one sample sequenced in a study of long-term antiretroviral therapy in people with HIV. Runs used v3.0 of the immunoSEQ assay and were done at survey level. The table came from immunoSEQ multiplex PCR; TCRdb's copy has only in-frame clones and leaves some out. The sample carries some 20,000 clones, roughly 79% recorded once. Sequences were derived from unsorted PBMCs, sampled 2.3 years after starting antiretroviral therapy. The receptor source for this set is a woman between 40 and 55 years old with HIV.

The chain couples TRBV6-1 to TRBJ1-5; possible D gene TRBD1, 6 bases. The CDR3 runs to 14 residues. Germline CDR1 MNHNS, CDR2 SASEGT. V shed 6 bases and J shed 6 bases, with 15 bases lying between them. The DNA of the CDR3 is TGTGCCAGCAGGGGCCCACAGGGCCTTCAGCCCCAGCATTTT. Residues: CASRGPQGLQPQHF.

This chain joins TRBV7-9 and TRBJ2-3, with D possibly TRBD2 on 5 matching bases. The germline gives CDR1 SEHNR, CDR2 FQNEAQ (reference sequence). CDR3 size: 14 residues. Trimming shortened V by 3 bases and J by 5 bases, and 12 bases separated the two germline ends. The CDR3 loop reads CASSLPFAGDTQYF. The CDR3 nucleotides read TGTGCCAGCAGCTTGCCCTTTGCGGGAGATACGCAGTATTTT.

This clone was found a few times. This chain connects TRBV11-2 to TRBJ1-1; D is undetermined. V lost 1 base, J lost 7 bases, and 7 bases lay in between. Germline loops: CDR1 SGHAT, CDR2 FQNNGV. The CDR3 has 12 residues. The CDR3 sequence: CASSLAAIEAFF. CDR3 sequence (DNA): TGTGCCAGCAGCTTAGCGGCCATTGAAGCTTTCTTT.

The chain combines TRBV5-8 with TRBJ2-3; D is possibly TRBD1 (5 bases). Looked up from germline, CDR1 is SGHTS and CDR2 is YDEGEE. The CDR3 sequence is 13 residues long. Between the trimmed V and J ends, which lost 4 bases and 4 bases, there was a span of 10 bases. The CDR3 is CASSIRRADTQYF. DNA of the CDR3: TGTGCCAGCAGCATTCGCAGGGCAGATACGCAGTATTTT.

The rearrangement joins TRBV18 to TRBJ2-7; TRBD1 agrees at 11 bases. Germline V lookup: CDR1 KGHSH, CDR2 LQKENI. J gave up 7 bases and V 3 bases, and 8 bases lay outside the gene matches. The CDR3 is made up of 15 amino acids. The CDR3 reads CASSPQGQGAGEQYF. CDR3 coding DNA: TGTGCCAGCTCACCGCAAGGACAGGGGGCGGGAGAGCAGTACTTC.

V and J are TRBV5-4 and TRBJ2-3; D call uncertain. V gave up 4 bases and J gave up 7 bases, with 10 bases separating them. The CDR3 is 12 amino acids. Germline CDR1 SGHNT, CDR2 YYREEE (reference sequence). CDR3 amino acids: CASSIGTNTQYF. The CDR3 DNA is TGTGCCAGCAGCATAGGAACCAATACGCAGTATTTT.

This chain joins TRBV12-5 and TRBJ2-7; 8 nucleotides line up with TRBD2. The J segment lost 2 bases and the V segment lost 1 base, leaving 7 bases of the junction unmatched. CDR1 and CDR2 (germline): LGHNT, FRNRAP. CDR3 length equals 16 residues. CDR3 DNA: TGTGCTAGTGGTTTGGGAGAGCGGGGGCTAGCCTACGAGCAGTACTTC. It yields the protein CASGLGERGLAYEQYF.

The sample holds a few counts of this clone. The CDR3 here is CAWSLGTQNQPQHF. In DNA form, the CDR3 reads TGTGCCTGGAGTCTCGGGACACAGAATCAGCCCCAGCATTTT. V and J are TRBV30 and TRBJ1-5; a weak D match, TRBD1 (6 bases). The CDR3 is made up of 14 amino acids. CDR1 GTSNPN and CDR2 SVGIG come from the germline V gene (reference sequence). With 2 bases removed from V and 4 bases from J, the gap between germline ends came to 12 bases.

The chain has TRBV15 and TRBJ1-1; no reliable D call. The V gene lost 0 bases and the J gene lost 5 bases, with 10 bases spanning the gap. The length of the CDR3 is 14 residues. CDR1 is LNHNV, CDR2 YYDKDF, per germline (reference sequence). CDR3 protein: CATSREKGYTEAFF. For the CDR3, the DNA is TGTGCCACCAGCAGAGAGAAGGGTTATACTGAAGCTTTCTTT.

This chain uses TRBV19 with TRBJ2-1; no clear D. Trimming took off 8 bases at V and 4 bases at J, with 6 bases between the two ends. The CDR3 covers 11 residues. Germline lookup yields CDR1 LNHDA and CDR2 SQIVND (reference sequence). CDR3 DNA: TGTGCCAGTTCCTTTTACAATGAGCAGTTCTTC. Translated: CASSFYNEQFF.

V and J are TRBV19 and TRBJ1-5, with D perhaps TRBD1 (5 bases). The CDR3 covers 14 residues. The germline V gene has CDR1 LNHDA and CDR2 SQIVND (reference sequence). V dropped 3 bases and J dropped 6 bases, with 12 bases sitting between them. CDR3 residues: CASSMVGGFQPQHF. The DNA of the CDR3 is TGTGCCAGTAGTATGGTCGGGGGGTTTCAGCCCCAGCATTTT.

The chain is built from TRBV19 and TRBJ2-7, with 11 nucleotides matching TRBD2. The CDR3 has 16 residues. In germline, CDR1 is LNHDA, CDR2 SQIVND (reference sequence). Unmatched junction bases numbered 13, after V lost 5 bases and J lost 7 bases. The CDR3 reads CASSPPPTSGIGEQYF. The CDR3 DNA is TGTGCCAGTAGTCCCCCCCCGACTAGCGGGATCGGGGAGCAGTACTTC.

This chain connects TRBV7-2 to TRBJ1-5; TRBD1 agrees at 10 bases. The CDR3 loop spans 14 amino acids. Germline V gene data show CDR1 as SGHTA and CDR2 as FQGNSA. J lost 7 bases, V lost 4 bases, and 4 bases had no gene match. The CDR3 loop reads CASSSGTGEQPQHF. CDR3 bases: TGTGCCAGCAGCTCGGGGACAGGGGAACAGCCCCAGCATTTT.

Only a few counts were recorded for this clone. The chain carries TRBV28 and TRBJ2-7; 8 bases match TRBD1. Germline trimming cut 4 bases from V and 2 bases from J; bases unmatched to any gene: 13. The CDR3 loop spans 17 amino acids. From germline, CDR1 is MDHEN and CDR2 SYDVKM. The CDR3 region has the DNA TGTGCCAGCAGTTCCACCACCGGGACAGGTCCCACCTACGAGCAGTACTTC. It translates to CASSSTTGTGPTYEQYF.

The rearrangement joins TRBV2 to TRBJ1-2; 7 nucleotides match TRBD1. Trimming cost V 6 bases and J 3 bases; bases outside gene matches: 4. The CDR3 consists of 13 residues. From germline, CDR1 is SNHLY and CDR2 FYNNEI. The CDR3 here is CASRETGDYGYTF. The DNA for the CDR3 is TGTGCCAGCAGGGAAACAGGGGACTATGGCTACACCTTC.

This chain connects TRBV5-1 to TRBJ2-1; maybe TRBD2 (5 bases). The germline CDR1 and CDR2 sequences are SGHRS and YFSETQ. Trimming took off 2 bases at V and 3 bases at J, with 6 bases between the two ends. The CDR3 has 13 amino acids. CDR3 sequence reads: CASSLSGYNEQFF. The CDR3 DNA follows: TGCGCCAGCAGCTTAAGCGGCTACAATGAGCAGTTCTTC.

The V gene is TRBV20-1, the J gene TRBJ1-2; D remains unclear. The CDR3 runs 11 residues. The ends were cut back, 1 base at V and 4 bases at J, with 4 bases in the middle. The germline V gene encodes CDR1 DFQATT and CDR2 SNEGSKA (reference sequence). CDR3 sequence reads: CSARGTYGYTF. The CDR3 bases are TGCAGTGCTAGAGGCACCTATGGCTACACCTTC.

The J gene is TRBJ2-7, the V gene TRBV19; tentative D call: TRBD2 (5 bases). V was shortened by 1 base and J by 0 bases, with 10 bases between the two germline ends. CDR3 size: 15 residues. Germline V lookup: CDR1 LNHDA, CDR2 SQIVND (reference sequence). The CDR3 here is CASSIGEGVSYEQYF. The DNA for the CDR3 is TGTGCCAGTAGTATAGGCGAGGGAGTCTCCTACGAGCAGTACTTC.

This clone was recorded only once. This rearrangement joins TRBV11-3 to TRBJ2-7; 8 positions match TRBD1. CDR1 is SGHNT and CDR2 is YENEEA in the germline V gene. The CDR3 is 16 amino acids. V gave up 1 base and J gave up 4 bases; unmatched junction bases: 9. DNA of the CDR3: TGTGCCAGCAGCTTAGCGGGACGGGACAGGAGTTACGAGCAGTACTTC. The encoded protein is CASSLAGRDRSYEQYF.

This clone was seen only once. CDR3 in amino acids: CASSTEGANTEAFF. The CDR3 nucleotides are TGTGCCAGCAGCACGGAGGGAGCGAACACTGAAGCTTTCTTT. This rearrangement joins TRBV6-1 to TRBJ1-1, with D unresolved. Germline V gives CDR1 MNHNS, CDR2 SASEGT. V lost 6 bases and J lost 1, with 12 bases in between. There are 14 residues in the CDR3.

In its sample, this clone was seen once. The chain carries TRBV18 and TRBJ2-1; the D is unclear. V lost 3 bases to trimming and J lost 8 bases, with 8 bases between them. This CDR3 contains 12 residues. Germline-derived CDR1 and CDR2 are KGHSH and LQKENI. CDR3 nucleotide sequence: TGTGCCAGCTCACCTCGAATGGATGAGCAGTTCTTC. It codes for CASSPRMDEQFF. The variable domain in full, completed from reference TRBV18 and TRBJ2-1, reads NAGVMQNPRHLVRRRGQEARLRCSPMKGHSHVYWYRQLPEEGLKFMVYLQKENIIDESGMPKERFSAEFPKEGPSILRIQQVVRGDSAAYFCASSPRMDEQFFGPGTRLTVL.

This clone was observed once. The V and J genes are TRBV9 and TRBJ2-7; D is possibly TRBD1 or TRBD2 (7 bases each). The V gene's germline CDR1 is SGDLS and CDR2 YYNGEE. Deletions cut 5 bases from V and 4 bases from J, with 16 bases between. CDR3 length: 14 residues. DNA for the CDR3: TGTGCCAGCAGTCAGGGGGGGCTAGGATACGAGCAGTACTTC. It specifies CASSQGGLGYEQYF.

The V call is TRBV28, the J call TRBJ2-5; the D gene could be TRBD1 or TRBD2 (5 bases each). Germline V gives CDR1 MDHEN, CDR2 SYDVKM. The CDR3 totals 14 residues. Trimming took off 5 bases at V and 7 bases at J, with 17 bases between the two ends. In DNA form, the CDR3 reads TGTGCCAGCAGTCTAATTGGGCAGGGACCGACCCAGTACTTC. Translating gives CASSLIGQGPTQYF.

The CDR3 DNA reads TGCGCCAGCAGCTTGGGGACTAGCGGAATAACCCGGGAGCTGTTTTTT. It yields the protein CASSLGTSGITRELFF. The chain carries TRBV5-1 and TRBJ2-2; 10 bases agree with TRBD2. The germline V gene encodes CDR1 SGHRS and CDR2 YFSETQ. The trim removed 0 bases at V and 9 bases at J, leaving 8 bases unmatched. The CDR3 totals 16 residues.

The chain employs TRBV6-1 and TRBJ1-4; D perhaps matches TRBD1 (6 bases). Germline values: CDR1 MNHNS, CDR2 SASEGT. V was trimmed by 6 bases and J by 6 bases, leaving 14 bases between them. The CDR3 is 14 amino acids. The CDR3 loop is CASRQGFGDEKLFF. The DNA for the CDR3 is TGTGCCAGCAGGCAGGGGTTTGGAGATGAAAAACTGTTTTTT.

The rearrangement uses TRBV5-1 and TRBJ2-1; D perhaps matches TRBD2 (7 bases). This CDR3 is built from 14 residues. The V end was cut by 6 bases, the J end by 1 base, with 11 bases between. From germline, CDR1 is SGHRS and CDR2 YFSETQ. CDR3 DNA sequence: TGCGCCAGCAACAGGGAGGGGTCCTACAATGAGCAGTTCTTC. Encoded protein: CASNREGSYNEQFF.

J is TRBJ2-5 and V is TRBV6-1; 9 nucleotides align to TRBD1. The length of the CDR3 is 15 residues. The junction had 3 bases not matched to a gene; V was cut back by 3 bases and J by 1 base. CDR1 and CDR2 from the germline V gene are MNHNS and SASEGT. CDR3 nucleotide sequence: TGTGCCAGCAGTGAGAACAGGGGGCCCCAAGAGACCCAGTACTTC. Protein product: CASSENRGPQETQYF.

The chain couples TRBV19 to TRBJ1-2, with TRBD1 as a possible D gene (6 bases). CDR3 size: 13 residues. V was pared by 2 bases and J by 6 bases, with 10 bases between. CDR1 is LNHDA, CDR2 SQIVND, per germline (reference sequence). CDR3 sequence reads: CASSIWGADGYTF. CDR3 sequence (DNA): TGTGCCAGTAGTATATGGGGGGCTGATGGCTACACCTTC.